This T cell receptor (beta chain) was captured in a study of cytomegalovirus exposure and HLA in healthy donors. Overall study results and limits: A later analysis linked a missense DCLRE1C variant to TCR beta V- and J-gene trimming.

The PCR had 60 Vbeta and 13 Jbeta primers. Assay: immunoSEQ multiplex PCR; the TCRdb copy retains only in-frame clones and omits some. This table has fewer than 120,000 clones, around four fifths appearing once. The CDR3 covers 17 residues. With V trimmed by 3 bases and J by 0 bases, 4 bases remained unmatched. The germline gives CDR1 MGHDK, CDR2 SYGVNS. Worth noting for this clone: Its antigen remains unidentified.

The source is a man aged 30-40 years in good health and CMV-seropositive. Sequenced material: PBMCs. This sequence joins TRBV25-1 and TRBJ2-6; 8 bases map to TRBD1. The CDR3 nucleotides are TGTGCCAGCAGTGATGGACAGGGCACCTCTGGGGCCAACGTCCTGACTTTC. Translating it yields CASSDGQGTSGANVLTF.